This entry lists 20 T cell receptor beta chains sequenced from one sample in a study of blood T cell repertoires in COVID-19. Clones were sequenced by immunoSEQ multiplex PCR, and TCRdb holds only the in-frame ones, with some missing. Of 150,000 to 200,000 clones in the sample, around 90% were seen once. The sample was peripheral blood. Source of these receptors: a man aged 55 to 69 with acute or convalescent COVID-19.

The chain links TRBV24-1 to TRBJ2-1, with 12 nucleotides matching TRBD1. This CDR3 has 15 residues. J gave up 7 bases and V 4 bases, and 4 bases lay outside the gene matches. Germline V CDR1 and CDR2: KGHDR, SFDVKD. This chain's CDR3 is CATSDPGQGANEQFF. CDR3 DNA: TGTGCCACCAGTGACCCGGGACAGGGGGCAAATGAGCAGTTCTTC.

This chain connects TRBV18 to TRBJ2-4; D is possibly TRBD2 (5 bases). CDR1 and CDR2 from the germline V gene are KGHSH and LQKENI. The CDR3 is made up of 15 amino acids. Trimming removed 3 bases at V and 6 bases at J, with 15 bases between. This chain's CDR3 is CASSPPRVSGNIQYF. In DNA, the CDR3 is TGTGCCAGCTCACCCCCTCGCGTCAGCGGAAACATTCAGTACTTC.

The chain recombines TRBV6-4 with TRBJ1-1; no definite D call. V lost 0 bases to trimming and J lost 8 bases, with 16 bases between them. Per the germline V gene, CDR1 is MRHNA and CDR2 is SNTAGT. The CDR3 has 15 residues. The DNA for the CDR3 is TGTGCCAGCAGTGACTCGGTCGGTGCTTGGGCCGAAGCTTTCTTT. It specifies CASSDSVGAWAEAFF.

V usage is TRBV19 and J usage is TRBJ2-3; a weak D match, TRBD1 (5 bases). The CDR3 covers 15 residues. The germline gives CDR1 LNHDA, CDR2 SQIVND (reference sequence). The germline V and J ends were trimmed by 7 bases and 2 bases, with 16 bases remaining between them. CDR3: CASNFQGFFTDTQYF. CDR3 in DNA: TGTGCCAGTAATTTCCAGGGCTTTTTCACAGATACGCAGTATTTT.

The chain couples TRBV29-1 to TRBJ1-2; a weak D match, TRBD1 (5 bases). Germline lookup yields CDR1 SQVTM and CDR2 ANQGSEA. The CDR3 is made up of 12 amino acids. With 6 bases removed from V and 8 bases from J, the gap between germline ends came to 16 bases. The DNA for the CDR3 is TGCAGCGTACCGGCGGGAGGGGTAGGCTACACCTTC. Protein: CSVPAGGVGYTF.

The CDR3, as DNA: TGTGCCAGCAGTTACTTGTCGGTGGGGCATAGTTCACCCCTCCACTTT. It yields the protein CASSYLSVGHSSPLHF. V and J are TRBV6-2 or TRBV6-3 and TRBJ1-6, with TRBD1 as a possible D gene (5 bases). Germline V lookup: CDR1 MNHEY, CDR2 SVGEGT. The CDR3 sequence is 16 residues long. The germline V and J ends were trimmed by 1 base and 9 bases, with 16 bases remaining between them.

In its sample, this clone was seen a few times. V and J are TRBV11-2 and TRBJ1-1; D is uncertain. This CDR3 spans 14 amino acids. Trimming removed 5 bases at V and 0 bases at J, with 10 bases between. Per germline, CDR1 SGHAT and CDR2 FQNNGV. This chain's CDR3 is CASSNNLLNTEAFF. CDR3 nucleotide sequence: TGTGCCAGCAGCAATAATCTTTTGAACACTGAAGCTTTCTTT.

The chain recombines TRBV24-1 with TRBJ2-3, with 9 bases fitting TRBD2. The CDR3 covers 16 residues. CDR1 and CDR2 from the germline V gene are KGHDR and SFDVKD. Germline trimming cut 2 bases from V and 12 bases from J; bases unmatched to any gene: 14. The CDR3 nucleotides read TGTGCCACCAGTGATTCTGGCCTAGCGGGGTCTCACCAACAGTATTTT. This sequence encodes CATSDSGLAGSHQQYF.

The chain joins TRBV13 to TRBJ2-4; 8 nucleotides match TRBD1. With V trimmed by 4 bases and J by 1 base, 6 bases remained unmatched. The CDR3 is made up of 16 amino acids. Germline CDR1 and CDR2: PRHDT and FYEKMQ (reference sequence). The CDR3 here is CASSWQGALAKNIQYF. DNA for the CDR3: TGTGCCAGCAGCTGGCAGGGGGCTCTGGCCAAAAACATTCAGTACTTC.

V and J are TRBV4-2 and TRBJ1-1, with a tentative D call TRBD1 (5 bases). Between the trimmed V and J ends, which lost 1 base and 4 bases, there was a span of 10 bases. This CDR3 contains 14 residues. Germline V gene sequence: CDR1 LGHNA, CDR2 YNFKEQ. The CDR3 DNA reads TGTGCCAGCAGCCAAGGGAACGGGGGCACTGAAGCTTTCTTT. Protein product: CASSQGNGGTEAFF.

CDR3 protein: CASSQDERGIAKNIQYF. CDR3 nucleotides: TGTGCCAGCAGCCAAGATGAACGGGGTATAGCCAAAAACATTCAGTACTTC. V and J are TRBV3-1 (or the pseudogene TRBV3-2) and TRBJ2-4; perhaps TRBD2 as D (5 bases). Trimming removed 0 bases at V and 0 bases at J, with 12 bases between. The CDR3 has 17 residues. Germline V gene data show CDR1 as LGHDT and CDR2 as YNNKEL (reference sequence).

The CDR3 DNA follows: TGCGCCAGCAGCGATCGAGACAGGGTCGTAGGGGAGACCCAGTACTTC. Amino acids: CASSDRDRVVGETQYF. The V gene is TRBV4-1, the J gene TRBJ2-5, with 7 bases aligning to TRBD1. In germline, CDR1 is MGHRA, CDR2 YSYEKL. V was clipped by 5 bases and J by 5 bases; unmatched bases: 14. The CDR3 contains 16 residues.

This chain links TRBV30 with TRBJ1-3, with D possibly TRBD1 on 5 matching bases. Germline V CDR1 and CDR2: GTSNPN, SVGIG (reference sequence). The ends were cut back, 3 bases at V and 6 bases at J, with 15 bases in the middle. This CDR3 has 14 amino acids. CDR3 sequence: CAWSRKVGANTIYF. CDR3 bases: TGTGCCTGGAGCCGAAAGGTTGGGGCAAACACCATATATTTT. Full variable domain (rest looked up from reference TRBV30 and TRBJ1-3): SQTIHQWPATLVQPVGSPLSLECTVEGTSNPNLYWYRQAAGRGLQLLFYSVGIGQISSEVPQNLSASRPQDRQFILSSKKLLLSDSGFYLCAWSRKVGANTIYFGEGSWLTVV.

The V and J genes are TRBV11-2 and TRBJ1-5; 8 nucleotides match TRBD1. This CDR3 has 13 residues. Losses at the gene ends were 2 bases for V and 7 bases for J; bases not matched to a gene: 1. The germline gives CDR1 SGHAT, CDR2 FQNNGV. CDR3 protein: CASSLQGAQPQHF. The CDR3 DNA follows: TGTGCCAGCAGCTTACAGGGGGCCCAGCCCCAGCATTTT. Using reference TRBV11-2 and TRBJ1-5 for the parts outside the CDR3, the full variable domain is EAGVAQSPRYKIIEKRQSVAFWCNPISGHATLYWYQQILGQGPKLLIQFQNNGVVDDSQLPKDRFSAERLKGVDSTLKIQPAKLEDSAVYLCASSLQGAQPQHFGDGTRLSIL.

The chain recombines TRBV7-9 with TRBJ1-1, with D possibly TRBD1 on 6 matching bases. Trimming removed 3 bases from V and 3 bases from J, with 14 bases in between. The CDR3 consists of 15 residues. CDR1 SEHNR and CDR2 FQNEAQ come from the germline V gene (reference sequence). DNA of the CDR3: TGTGCCAGCAGCTTTTTCAGGGGAGGGCACACTGAAGCTTTCTTT. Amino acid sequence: CASSFFRGGHTEAFF.

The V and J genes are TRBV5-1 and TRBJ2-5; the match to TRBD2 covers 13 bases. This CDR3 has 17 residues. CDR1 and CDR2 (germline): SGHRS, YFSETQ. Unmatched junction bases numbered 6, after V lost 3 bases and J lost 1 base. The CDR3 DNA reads TGCGCCAGCAGCTCTTCTAGACTAGCGGGGGGCCAAGAGACCCAGTACTTC. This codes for CASSSSRLAGGQETQYF.

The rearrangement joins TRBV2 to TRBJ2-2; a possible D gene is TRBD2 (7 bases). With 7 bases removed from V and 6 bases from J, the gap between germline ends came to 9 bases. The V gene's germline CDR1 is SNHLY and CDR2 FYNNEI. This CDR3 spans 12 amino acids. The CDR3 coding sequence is TGTGCCAGCACGGGGGGCCCCGGGGAGCTGTTTTTT. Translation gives CASTGGPGELFF. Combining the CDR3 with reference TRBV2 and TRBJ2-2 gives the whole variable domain EPEVTQTPSHQVTQMGQEVILRCVPISNHLYFYWYRQILGQKVEFLVSFYNNEISEKSEIFDDQFSVERPDGSNFTLKIRSTKLEDSAMYFCASTGGPGELFFGEGSRLTVL.

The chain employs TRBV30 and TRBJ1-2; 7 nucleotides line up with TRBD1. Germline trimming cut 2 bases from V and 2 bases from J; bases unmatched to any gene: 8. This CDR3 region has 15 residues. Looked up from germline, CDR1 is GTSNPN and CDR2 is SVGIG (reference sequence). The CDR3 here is CAWSLFVGQNYGYTF. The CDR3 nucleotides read TGTGCCTGGAGTCTTTTCGTGGGACAGAACTATGGCTACACCTTC.

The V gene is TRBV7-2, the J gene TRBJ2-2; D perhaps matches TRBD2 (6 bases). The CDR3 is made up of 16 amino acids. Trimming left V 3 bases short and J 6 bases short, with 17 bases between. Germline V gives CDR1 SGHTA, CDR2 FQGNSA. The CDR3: CASSFSPAGGPGELFF. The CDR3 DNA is TGTGCCAGCAGCTTTTCCCCCGCCGGGGGTCCCGGGGAGCTGTTTTTT.

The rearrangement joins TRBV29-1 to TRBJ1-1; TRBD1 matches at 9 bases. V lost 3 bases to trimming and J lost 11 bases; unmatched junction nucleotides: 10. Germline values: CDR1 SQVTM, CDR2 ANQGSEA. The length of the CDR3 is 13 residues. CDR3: CSVEAKQGAVAFF. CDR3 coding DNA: TGCAGCGTTGAGGCAAAACAGGGGGCTGTGGCTTTCTTT.